This T cell receptor (beta chain) was recovered during a study of beta chain features in type 1 diabetes. Study results and caveats: Among all four CD4+ subsets, Type 1 diabetes patients had TCRB CDR3s that were moderately but significantly shorter. There were fewer insertions and more deletions at the VDJ junctions of type 1 diabetes patients. Shorter templates may be favored by PCR, equally so in patients and controls.

Of the isolated RNA, all was reverse transcribed, and so the sequenced material was expressed TCRB transcripts. Libraries were prepared by immunoSEQ multiplex PCR; TCRdb keeps only in-frame clonotypes and omits some of them. The data contain about 150,000 clones, over 7.5% of them singletons. This clone was seen only a few times. Its target is unknown. The TCR sequence derives from a man aged 18 to 29 in good health. The specimen sequenced was central memory CD4+ T cells from blood.

CDR3 amino acids: CAIRPLEVGGPEAFF. The CDR3 coding sequence is TGTGCCATCAGGCCACTTGAGGTGGGGGGGCCTGAAGCTTTCTTT. V and J are TRBV10-3 and TRBJ1-1; tentative D call: TRBD1 (6 bases). Germline assignment: CDR1 ENHRY and CDR2 SYGVKD. This CDR3 comprises 15 residues. The V gene lost 6 bases and the J gene lost 6 bases, with 20 bases spanning the gap.